What follows are 27 T cell receptor beta chains derived from one specimen sequenced in a study of technical replicates of blood from a handful of donors. Generated by immunoSEQ multiplex PCR, the TCRdb table keeps only in-frame clones and is missing some. The sample holds tens of thousands of clones, around nine tenths seen once. Sequenced sample: PBMCs. The receptor source for this set is a human donor in good health. Some clones in this sample may be carry-over from other donors' samples.

V usage is TRBV7-2 and J usage is TRBJ2-1; the D gene is possibly TRBD2 (5 bases). The V gene's germline CDR1 is SGHTA and CDR2 FQGNSA. The length of the CDR3 is 13 residues. The V and J ends lost 1 base and 7 bases respectively, with 8 bases between them. The CDR3 nucleotides read TGTGCCAGCAGCTTAGAATCGGGGAATGAGCAGTTCTTC. Translating it yields CASSLESGNEQFF. Complete variable domain (other parts from reference TRBV7-2 and TRBJ2-1): GAGVSQSPSNKVTEKGKDVELRCDPISGHTALYWYRQSLGQGLEFLIYFQGNSAPDKSGLPSDRFSAERTGGSVSTLTIQRTQQEDSAVYLCASSLESGNEQFFGPGTRLTVL.

This chain links TRBV28 with TRBJ2-2, with 8 bases that match TRBD2. The CDR3 consists of 14 residues. The V and J ends lost 7 bases and 4 bases, in that order; junction bases with no gene match: 5. The germline V gene encodes CDR1 MDHEN and CDR2 SYDVKM. The CDR3, as DNA: TGTGCCAGCATACGGGGGGGATTCACCGGGGAGCTGTTTTTT. As protein: CASIRGGFTGELFF.

The CDR3 nucleotides read TGCAGTGCTAGGTCTACCCACGAGCAGTACTTC. It specifies CSARSTHEQYF. This rearrangement joins TRBV20-1 to TRBJ2-7; unclear D gene. The germline V and J ends were trimmed by 3 bases and 5 bases, with 8 bases remaining between them. The CDR3 loop spans 11 amino acids. Germline CDR1 and CDR2: DFQATT and SNEGSKA (reference sequence).

The chain is built from TRBV7-3 and TRBJ2-3, with TRBD1 matching over 12 bases. The CDR3 spans 15 residues. The ends lost 7 bases at V and 3 bases at J; junction bases unmatched: 5. CDR1 and CDR2 (germline): SGHTA, FQGTGA. The CDR3 sequence: CASNSGQGATDTQYF. The CDR3 coding sequence is TGTGCCAGCAACTCGGGACAGGGGGCGACAGATACGCAGTATTTT.

This chain joins TRBV6-1 and TRBJ2-7; 11 bases are a match to TRBD2. V shed 5 bases, J shed 2 bases, and the junction held 2 bases outside the gene matches. Germline V gene data show CDR1 as MNHNS and CDR2 as SASEGT. The CDR3 totals 14 residues. The CDR3 nucleotides are TGTGCCAGCAGTCTAGCGGGAGGAACCTACGAGCAGTACTTC. Protein sequence: CASSLAGGTYEQYF.

The genes are TRBV5-6 and TRBJ2-3; TRBD2 is a possible D gene (6 bases). V was trimmed by 0 bases and J by 0 bases, leaving 11 bases between them. Per the germline V gene, CDR1 is SGHDT and CDR2 is YYEEEE. The CDR3 has 16 residues. DNA of the CDR3: TGTGCCAGCAGCTTGGGGTGGGGGACTAGCACAGATACGCAGTATTTT. The encoded protein is CASSLGWGTSTDTQYF.

This clone has only one observation. The chain joins TRBV4-3 to TRBJ2-1; no clear D. In germline, CDR1 is LGHNA, CDR2 YSLEER. The CDR3 has 17 residues. V was pared by 3 bases and J by 0 bases, with 15 bases between. The chain's CDR3 is CASSQEIVGGSYNEQFF. CDR3 DNA: TGCGCCAGCAGCCAGGAGATTGTCGGTGGCTCCTACAATGAGCAGTTCTTC.

The J gene is TRBJ1-6, the V gene TRBV5-5; D ambiguous. The germline V and J ends were trimmed by 5 bases and 7 bases, with 16 bases remaining between them. The CDR3 extends over 15 amino acids. From germline, CDR1 is SGHKS and CDR2 YYEKEE (reference sequence). The chain's CDR3 is CASRDRGGLNSPLHF. The DNA of the CDR3 is TGTGCCAGCAGGGATAGAGGCGGGCTCAATTCACCCCTCCACTTT. The full variable domain, its missing parts supplied by reference TRBV5-5 and TRBJ1-6, is DAGVTQSPTHLIKTRGQQVTLRCSPISGHKSVSWYQQVLGQGPQFIFQYYEKEERGRGNFPDRFSARQFPNYSSELNVNALLLGDSALYLCASRDRGGLNSPLHFGNGTRLTVT.

This clone came up once. V and J are TRBV5-1 and TRBJ2-2; 7 nucleotides match TRBD2. CDR1 and CDR2 from the germline V gene are SGHRS and YFSETQ. The CDR3 sequence is 16 residues long. The V gene end was trimmed by 2 bases and the J gene end by 4 bases; junction bases not matched to a gene: 8. The CDR3 sequence: CASSFGLAEGTGELFF. The CDR3 DNA reads TGCGCCAGCAGCTTCGGCCTAGCGGAGGGCACCGGGGAGCTGTTTTTT.

CDR3 amino acids: CASSLGLQSPLHF. The CDR3 region has the DNA TGTGCCAGCAGTCTGGGCCTGCAATCACCCCTCCACTTT. The chain carries TRBV7-9 and TRBJ1-6; D is undetermined. Germline assignment: CDR1 SEHNR and CDR2 FQNEAQ (reference sequence). Trimming shortened V by 6 bases and J by 10 bases, and 13 bases separated the two germline ends. The CDR3 is made up of 13 amino acids. The full variable domain, completed using reference TRBV7-9 and TRBJ1-6, is DTGVSQNPRHKITKRGQNVTFRCDPISEHNRLYWYRQTLGQGPEFLTYFQNEAQLEKSRLLSDRFSAERPKGSFSTLEIQRTEQGDSAMYLCASSLGLQSPLHFGNGTRLTVT.

The chain links TRBV7-2 to TRBJ2-2; TRBD2 agrees at 14 bases. Germline CDR1 and CDR2: SGHTA and FQGNSA. CDR3 length: 16 residues. V lost 5 bases, J lost 7 bases, and 6 bases stayed unmatched. The CDR3 loop is CASSRLAGGPVGELFF. DNA of the CDR3: TGTGCCAGCAGCAGACTAGCGGGAGGGCCGGTCGGGGAGCTGTTTTTT.

This clone occurred a few times. The chain carries TRBV7-2 and TRBJ2-3, with D perhaps matching TRBD2 (5 bases). Germline V gene sequence: CDR1 SGHTA, CDR2 FQGNSA. The CDR3 has 18 amino acids. V lost 5 bases to trimming and J lost 2 bases, with 23 bases between them. CDR3 in DNA: TGTGCCAGCAGCGAAATCAGCGGTATAAGTCCACTCACAGATACGCAGTATTTT. Its protein is CASSEISGISPLTDTQYF.

The V call is TRBV4-1, the J call TRBJ2-5, with 7 bases aligning to TRBD1. Germline lookup yields CDR1 MGHRA and CDR2 YSYEKL. V was pared by 3 bases and J by 2 bases, with 3 bases of the junction left unmatched. The CDR3 extends over 14 amino acids. CDR3 region: CASSQGTDQETQYF. The CDR3 DNA is TGCGCCAGCAGCCAGGGGACAGATCAAGAGACCCAGTACTTC.

The V call is TRBV11-2, the J call TRBJ2-2, with D perhaps matching TRBD1 (6 bases). Trimming shortened V by 5 bases and J by 0 bases, and 13 bases separated the two germline ends. This CDR3 region has 16 residues. CDR1 and CDR2 from the germline V gene are SGHAT and FQNNGV. This CDR3 reads CASSQGSGTNTGELFF. CDR3 sequence (DNA): TGTGCCAGCAGCCAGGGGAGCGGAACGAACACCGGGGAGCTGTTTTTT.

This clone showed up just once. The rearrangement uses TRBV30 and TRBJ2-5; 8 bases agree with TRBD2. The CDR3 extends over 13 amino acids. J lost 5 bases, V lost 6 bases, and 8 bases had no gene match. In germline, CDR1 is GTSNPN, CDR2 SVGIG (reference sequence). The CDR3 region is CACNSGSVETQYF. The DNA of the CDR3 is TGTGCCTGTAACAGCGGGAGCGTGGAGACCCAGTACTTC.

The chain joins TRBV11-2 to TRBJ2-7; maybe TRBD2 (5 bases). V lost 1 base and J 3 bases, leaving 10 bases between the germline ends. The CDR3 length is 14 residues. Germline CDR1 and CDR2: SGHAT and FQNNGV. In nucleotides, the CDR3 is TGTGCCAGCAGCTTAGCGGAGGTGAACTACGAGCAGTACTTC. As protein: CASSLAEVNYEQYF.

This chain links TRBV7-3 with TRBJ2-1, with 12 bases matching TRBD2. The germline V gene encodes CDR1 SGHTA and CDR2 FQGTGA. The CDR3 loop spans 14 amino acids. Trimming took 5 bases from V and 8 from J; bases not matched to a gene: 4. DNA of the CDR3: TGTGCCAGCAGCCCTAGCGGGGGGGCCGATGAGCAGTTCTTC. It encodes CASSPSGGADEQFF.

The V and J genes are TRBV4-3 and TRBJ2-3; the match to TRBD2 covers 9 bases. This CDR3 spans 14 amino acids. Germline trimming cut 3 bases from V and 6 bases from J; bases unmatched to any gene: 4. In germline, CDR1 is LGHNA, CDR2 YSLEER. In DNA, the CDR3 is TGCGCCAGCAGCCACGGCGGGGGGGCGGATACGCAGTATTTT. Amino acids: CASSHGGGADTQYF.

The chain employs TRBV5-1 and TRBJ2-5, with 12 nucleotides matching TRBD1. The V and J ends lost 0 bases and 5 bases, in that order; junction bases with no gene match: 5. This CDR3 contains 16 residues. Germline CDR1 is SGHRS and CDR2 is YFSETQ. CDR3 amino acids: CASSLGDRGRLETQYF. The CDR3 coding sequence is TGCGCCAGCAGCTTGGGGGACAGGGGGCGCTTGGAGACCCAGTACTTC.

The rearrangement joins TRBV12-5 to TRBJ2-7; 10 bases line up with TRBD2. The CDR3 has 14 amino acids. Germline CDR1 and CDR2: LGHNT and FRNRAP. Germline trimming cut 5 bases from V and 0 bases from J; bases unmatched to any gene: 1. CDR3 region: CASGIAGGSYEQYF. CDR3 coding DNA: TGTGCTAGTGGTATAGCGGGGGGCTCCTACGAGCAGTACTTC.

This clone has a single count. The chain recombines TRBV6-1 with TRBJ2-7; 8 bases agree with TRBD1. This CDR3 contains 15 residues. Unmatched junction bases numbered 11, after V lost 1 base and J lost 9 bases. Germline V gene data show CDR1 as MNHNS and CDR2 as SASEGT. In nucleotides, the CDR3 is TGTGCCAGCAGTGAAGGGACAGGGAGAACATGGCGGCAGTACTTC. It yields the protein CASSEGTGRTWRQYF.

This clone was seen just once. The chain links TRBV9 to TRBJ2-1, with TRBD1 matching 7 bases. CDR1 SGDLS and CDR2 YYNGEE come from the germline V gene. J lost 5 bases, V lost 2 bases, and 4 bases had no gene match. The CDR3 length is 14 residues. CDR3 nucleotides: TGTGCCAGCAGCGTCGGGACAGCTAACAATGAGCAGTTCTTC. Protein sequence: CASSVGTANNEQFF.

The V call is TRBV14, the J call TRBJ2-1; possibly TRBD1 for D (5 bases). CDR3 size: 16 residues. V shed 4 bases and J shed 9 bases, with 22 bases lying between them. The germline V gene has CDR1 SGHDN and CDR2 FVKESK. CDR3 coding DNA: TGTGCCAGCAGCCTCCATCAGGGTCGAAATTCGGCTGAGCAGTTCTTC. Translation gives CASSLHQGRNSAEQFF.

The chain has TRBV4-3 and TRBJ2-7; D gene ambiguous. The CDR3 totals 15 residues. Trimming cost V 0 bases and J 4 bases, with 13 bases left between them. Per the germline V gene, CDR1 is LGHNA and CDR2 is YSLEER. CDR3 DNA: TGCGCCAGCAGCCAAGATTTTCCAGGATTTTACGAGCAGTACTTC. Translation: CASSQDFPGFYEQYF.

This chain connects TRBV19 to TRBJ2-7; 12 positions agree with TRBD2. V was pared by 4 bases and J by 3 bases, with 7 bases of the junction left unmatched. Germline loops: CDR1 LNHDA, CDR2 SQIVND (reference sequence). The CDR3 length is 16 residues. CDR3 DNA sequence: TGTGCCAGTAGTAAGGGACTAGCGGGCGATATCTACGAGCAGTACTTC. Translating it yields CASSKGLAGDIYEQYF. Based on the CDR3 plus reference TRBV19 and TRBJ2-7, the full variable domain is DGGITQSPKYLFRKEGQNVTLSCEQNLNHDAMYWYRQDPGQGLRLIYYSQIVNDFQKGDIAEGYSVSREKKESFPLTVTSAQKNPTAFYLCASSKGLAGDIYEQYFGPGTRLTVT.

J is TRBJ1-6 and V is TRBV15; D possibly corresponds to TRBD1 (5 bases). The CDR3 runs 14 residues. Trimming left V 8 bases short and J 10 bases short, with 18 bases between. Germline loops: CDR1 LNHNV, CDR2 YYDKDF (reference sequence). In DNA, the CDR3 is TGTGCCACCGGAGGGGTTCCCATAGGATCACCCCTCCACTTT. This encodes CATGGVPIGSPLHF. The full variable domain, completed using reference TRBV15 and TRBJ1-6, is DAMVIQNPRYQVTQFGKPVTLSCSQTLNHNVMYWYQQKSSQAPKLLFHYYDKDFNNEADTPDNFQSRRPNTSFCFLDIRSPGLGDTAMYLCATGGVPIGSPLHFGNGTRLTVT.

The count of this clone is one. The sample has other DNA sequences that encode this CDR3 too. The V gene is TRBV18, the J gene TRBJ2-5; maybe TRBD2 (5 bases). Germline V gene sequence: CDR1 KGHSH, CDR2 LQKENI. The CDR3 is 13 amino acids. V was clipped by 3 bases and J by 3 bases, with 8 bases between them. CDR3 region: CASSPGLEETQYF. As DNA, the CDR3 is TGTGCCAGCTCACCCGGACTGGAAGAGACCCAGTACTTC.